Included here is one T cell receptor beta chain sequence, with context. The antigen remains unidentified. The data stem from a study of CD8+CD57+ T cells in acquired aplastic anemia. CD8+CD57+ cell expansion, shown by flow cytometry, had occurred in the patients selected for sequencing. The study, taken as a whole, reports: It was found that more than 25 CD8+ CDR3 sequences were shared between patients and controls. CD8+ Simpson's diversity did not differ significantly between patients and controls.

It was genomic DNA that served as the template for profiling TCR beta VDJ and CDR3. A single record per CDR3 protein comes from TCRdb applying MiXCR to the reads. The top ten hold more than 2.5% of the sample, which has 130,000 or so distinct CDR3 sequences, roughly 40% seen once. CDR3 length: 15 amino acids. Trimming took off 1 base at V and 8 bases at J, with 17 bases between the two ends. Germline loops: CDR1 DFQATT, CDR2 SNEGSKA (reference sequence). Input material: sorted CD4+, CD8+, or CD8+CD57+ T cells (not recorded which) from PBMCs. This TCR was sampled from a human donor with aplastic anemia. This chain joins TRBV20-1 and TRBJ1-4, with D tentatively TRBD1 (5 bases). CDR3 in amino acids: CSARASGTAGEKLFF. The DNA for the CDR3 is TGCAGTGCTAGAGCCTCCGGGACGGCGGGGGAAAAACTGTTTTTT.